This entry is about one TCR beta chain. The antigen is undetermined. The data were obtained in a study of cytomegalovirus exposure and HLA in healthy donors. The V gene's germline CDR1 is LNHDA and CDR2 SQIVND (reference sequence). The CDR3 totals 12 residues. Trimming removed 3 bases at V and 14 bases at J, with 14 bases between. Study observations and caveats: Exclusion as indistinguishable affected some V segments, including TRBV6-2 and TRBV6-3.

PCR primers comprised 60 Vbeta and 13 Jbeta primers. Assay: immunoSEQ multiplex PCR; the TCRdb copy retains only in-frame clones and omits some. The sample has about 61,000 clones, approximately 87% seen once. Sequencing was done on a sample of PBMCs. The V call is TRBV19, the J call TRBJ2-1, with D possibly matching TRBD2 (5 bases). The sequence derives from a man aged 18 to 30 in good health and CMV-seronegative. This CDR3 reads CASSIGPRGKFF. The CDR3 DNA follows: TGTGCCAGTAGTATCGGGCCTCGAGGGAAGTTCTTC.